These 26 T cell receptor beta chains were all obtained from the same sample, sequenced in a study of somatic mutations in cytotoxic T cells in rheumatoid arthritis (dated by TCRdb to 2015 to 2018). The library was built by means of the immunoSEQ multiplex PCR assay. Drawn from immuneACCESS, this table holds only the in-frame rearrangements with V and J called that TCRdb kept. Clones are partly lost; checked studies trace under half to an unresolved V gene and leave the rest unexplained. This sample lists approximately 19,000 clones; approximately 80% were detected once. Approximately 30% of the sample is in the top ten clones. The material sequenced was CD8+ T cells sorted from blood. The receptors were gathered from an adult with rheumatoid arthritis.

This chain's CDR3 is CASSETSGRYEQYF. In nucleotides, the CDR3 is TGTGCCAGCAGTGAAACTAGCGGGAGGTACGAGCAGTACTTC. This chain connects TRBV2 to TRBJ2-7; TRBD2 matches 12 bases. This CDR3 region has 14 residues. The V and J ends lost 2 bases and 4 bases, in that order; junction bases with no gene match: 0. The V gene's germline CDR1 is SNHLY and CDR2 FYNNEI. Complete variable domain (other parts from reference TRBV2 and TRBJ2-7): EPEVTQTPSHQVTQMGQEVILRCVPISNHLYFYWYRQILGQKVEFLVSFYNNEISEKSEIFDDQFSVERPDGSNFTLKIRSTKLEDSAMYFCASSETSGRYEQYFGPGTRLTVT.

The V and J genes are TRBV19 and TRBJ1-1; D gene ambiguous. Germline CDR1 is LNHDA and CDR2 is SQIVND (reference sequence). Trimming removed 3 bases from V and 0 bases from J, with 11 bases in between. The CDR3 is 15 residues long. CDR3 sequence reads: CASSMFSDMNTEAFF. In DNA, the CDR3 is TGTGCCAGTAGTATGTTTTCGGATATGAACACTGAAGCTTTCTTT.

J is TRBJ1-5 and V is TRBV6-1, with D maybe TRBD1 (5 bases). V dropped 1 base and J dropped 3 bases, with 10 bases sitting between them. CDR1 MNHNS and CDR2 SASEGT come from the germline V gene. CDR3 length: 15 amino acids. The CDR3 DNA follows: TGTGCCAGCAGTGAAGAACGGGGCCCCAATCAGCCCCAGCATTTT. Encoded protein: CASSEERGPNQPQHF.

This CDR3 reads CASGRGGKYGYTF. CDR3 bases: TGTGCTAGTGGCCGAGGGGGGAAGTATGGCTACACCTTC. V is TRBV12-5 and J is TRBJ1-2, with a weak D call TRBD1 (6 bases). Germline loops: CDR1 LGHNT, CDR2 FRNRAP. This CDR3 comprises 13 residues. V was pared by 6 bases and J by 5 bases, with 13 bases between.

V and J are TRBV6-5 and TRBJ2-1, with a tentative D call TRBD2 (5 bases). CDR1 and CDR2 from the germline V gene are MNHEY and SVGAGI. This CDR3 has 12 amino acids. The V gene lost 2 bases and the J gene lost 7 bases, with 6 bases spanning the gap. The CDR3 here is CASSYRGNEQFF. CDR3 nucleotides: TGTGCCAGCAGTTACCGAGGGAATGAGCAGTTCTTC.

The rearrangement uses TRBV7-6 and TRBJ2-7; 12 bases are shared with TRBD2. The CDR3 length is 14 residues. CDR1 and CDR2 (germline): SGHVS, FNYEAQ. V lost 6 bases, J lost 4 bases, and 4 bases stayed unmatched. This CDR3 is CASSPGLAGYEQYF. The CDR3 DNA sequence: TGTGCCAGCAGTCCGGGACTAGCGGGTTACGAGCAGTACTTC. Full variable domain (missing parts from reference TRBV7-6 and TRBJ2-7): GAGVSQSPRYKVTKRGQDVALRCDPISGHVSLYWYRQALGQGPEFLTYFNYEAQQDKSGLPNDRFSAERPEGSISTLTIQRTEQRDSAMYRCASSPGLAGYEQYFGPGTRLTVT.

The chain joins TRBV10-2 to TRBJ2-5, with D uncertain. The germline V gene has CDR1 WSHSY and CDR2 SAAADI. V was trimmed by 0 bases and J by 0 bases, leaving 17 bases between them. The CDR3 extends over 18 amino acids. The chain's CDR3 is CASSESGNSGVYQETQYF. Here the CDR3 DNA reads TGCGCCAGCAGTGAGTCGGGGAACTCTGGAGTATACCAAGAGACCCAGTACTTC.

The chain uses TRBV5-6 and TRBJ1-5; D is ambiguous. The germline V and J ends were trimmed by 0 bases and 2 bases, with 6 bases remaining between them. Germline CDR1 reads SGHDT; CDR2 reads YYEEEE. The CDR3 is made up of 14 amino acids. CDR3 sequence: CASSLARGNQPQHF. DNA for the CDR3: TGTGCCAGCAGCTTGGCCAGAGGCAATCAGCCCCAGCATTTT. The variable domain in full, completed from reference TRBV5-6 and TRBJ1-5, reads DAGVTQSPTHLIKTRGQQVTLRCSPKSGHDTVSWYQQALGQGPQFIFQYYEEEERQRGNFPDRFSGHQFPNYSSELNVNALLLGDSALYLCASSLARGNQPQHFGDGTRLSIL.

The rearrangement joins TRBV7-6 to TRBJ1-4, with D possibly being TRBD1 (6 bases). The ends were cut back, 0 bases at V and 5 bases at J, with 10 bases in the middle. The CDR3 length is 15 residues. CDR1 and CDR2 (germline): SGHVS, FNYEAQ. CDR3: CASSLAGAPNEKLFF. The CDR3 coding sequence is TGTGCCAGCAGCTTAGCGGGGGCCCCAAATGAAAAACTGTTTTTT. Variable domain in full (rest from reference TRBV7-6 and TRBJ1-4): GAGVSQSPRYKVTKRGQDVALRCDPISGHVSLYWYRQALGQGPEFLTYFNYEAQQDKSGLPNDRFSAERPEGSISTLTIQRTEQRDSAMYRCASSLAGAPNEKLFFGSGTQLSVL.

This clone was counted a single time. The chain recombines TRBV19 with TRBJ2-7; no definite D call. The CDR3 runs to 15 residues. Between the trimmed V and J ends, which lost 5 bases and 2 bases, there was a span of 16 bases. Germline loops: CDR1 LNHDA, CDR2 SQIVND (reference sequence). CDR3 in DNA: TGTGCCAGTAGTCTCTATAGGCAATACCCCTACGAGCAGTACTTC. Translation: CASSLYRQYPYEQYF. Together with reference TRBV19 and TRBJ2-7, the CDR3 gives the full variable domain: DGGITQSPKYLFRKEGQNVTLSCEQNLNHDAMYWYRQDPGQGLRLIYYSQIVNDFQKGDIAEGYSVSREKKESFPLTVTSAQKNPTAFYLCASSLYRQYPYEQYFGPGTRLTVT.

This rearrangement joins TRBV11-3 to TRBJ2-2; D might be TRBD2 (7 bases). There are 17 residues in the CDR3. Germline CDR1 SGHNT, CDR2 YENEEA. Trimming removed 6 bases from V and 2 bases from J, with 19 bases in between. CDR3 sequence (DNA): TGTGCCAGCAGTCTCCACGGGGGGCTTATTAACACCGGGGAGCTGTTTTTT. This translates into CASSLHGGLINTGELFF.

This chain joins TRBV5-4 and TRBJ2-7; maybe TRBD2 (5 bases). Trimming cost V 3 bases and J 3 bases, with 19 bases left between them. In germline, CDR1 is SGHNT, CDR2 YYREEE (reference sequence). This CDR3 is 16 amino acids long. For the CDR3, the DNA is TGTGCCAGCAGCTCTGTTCCCGGGGATACCTTCTACGAGCAGTACTTC. It encodes CASSSVPGDTFYEQYF.

This clone was counted only a few times. The chain links TRBV7-9 to TRBJ2-7; TRBD2 matches at 8 bases. The V gene's germline CDR1 is SEHNR and CDR2 FQNEAQ (reference sequence). After removal of 5 bases from V and 4 bases from J, the junction contained 7 bases not matched to a gene. This CDR3 contains 14 residues. The CDR3 DNA reads TGTGCCAGCAGCCCGACCAGCGGGAGTTACGAGCAGTACTTC. Its protein product is CASSPTSGSYEQYF.

The chain joins TRBV7-8 to TRBJ2-2; tentative D call: TRBD2 (6 bases). Germline V lookup: CDR1 SGHVS, CDR2 FQNEAQ. V was pared by 4 bases and J by 1 base, with 16 bases between. The CDR3 is 17 amino acids. The CDR3 DNA is TGTGCCAGCAGCTCACTTGCTGCGGGGTGGAACACCGGGGAGCTGTTTTTT. Encoded protein: CASSSLAAGWNTGELFF.

This chain joins TRBV21-1 and TRBJ1-5. TRBV21-1 is a pseudogene segment. The CDR3 length is 12 residues. The CDR3 DNA reads as TGTGCCAGCAGCAAATCGGCCCAGCCCCAGCATTTT. This codes for CASSKSAQPQHF.

This chain joins TRBV5-5 and TRBJ1-2; 12 bases agree with TRBD1. CDR1 is SGHKS, CDR2 YYEKEE, per germline (reference sequence). V lost 0 bases and J lost 8; bases outside the gene matches: 8. The CDR3 is 16 residues long. CDR3 sequence (DNA): TGTGCCAGCAGCTTGGAAGGGACAGGGGGCGCTTGGGGCTACACCTTC. Amino acids: CASSLEGTGGAWGYTF.

The chain has TRBV7-9 and TRBJ2-2; TRBD2 might be the D (5 bases). CDR1 and CDR2 from the germline V gene are SEHNR and FQNEAQ (reference sequence). The V end was cut by 5 bases, the J end by 1 base, with 11 bases between. The CDR3 has 15 amino acids. The CDR3 sequence is CASSPHGMNTGELFF. In DNA, the CDR3 is TGTGCCAGCAGCCCCCACGGGATGAACACCGGGGAGCTGTTTTTT.

This chain connects TRBV30 to TRBJ2-7, with D unclear. There are 12 residues in the CDR3. Looked up from germline, CDR1 is GTSNPN and CDR2 is SVGIG (reference sequence). V gave up 2 bases and J gave up 3 bases, with 8 bases separating them. CDR3 coding DNA: TGTGCCTGGAGTTCGGACGTCTACGAGCAGTACTTC. It encodes CAWSSDVYEQYF. Variable domain in full (rest from reference TRBV30 and TRBJ2-7): SQTIHQWPATLVQPVGSPLSLECTVEGTSNPNLYWYRQAAGRGLQLLFYSVGIGQISSEVPQNLSASRPQDRQFILSSKKLLLSDSGFYLCAWSSDVYEQYFGPGTRLTVT.

The chain combines TRBV16 with TRBJ2-7, with 8 nucleotides matching TRBD1. V shed 2 bases and J 7 bases; nucleotides not matched to a gene: 7. Looked up from germline, CDR1 is KGHSY and CDR2 is FQNENV. This CDR3 has 14 amino acids. The CDR3: CASSQSSRGLEQYF. CDR3 nucleotides: TGTGCCAGCAGCCAAAGTAGCAGGGGGCTTGAGCAGTACTTC.

CDR3 DNA: TGTGCCAGCAGCCTAGACGGCCGGTTCTATGGCTACACCTTC. Translated, it gives CASSLDGRFYGYTF. The chain employs TRBV7-9 and TRBJ1-2; D is unresolved. With 5 bases removed from V and 4 bases from J, the gap between germline ends came to 14 bases. This CDR3 region has 14 residues. The germline gives CDR1 SEHNR, CDR2 FQNEAQ (reference sequence).

The table lists this clone with a few counts. The chain couples TRBV27 to TRBJ1-1; D call uncertain. The CDR3 totals 11 residues. V lost 6 bases, J lost 5 bases, and 7 bases lay in between. CDR1 is MNHEY, CDR2 SMNVEV, per germline (reference sequence). The CDR3 nucleotides are TGTGCCAGCAGGGGTGGAACTGAAGCTTTCTTT. Residues: CASRGGTEAFF.

The CDR3 spells CASSVGQGEAFF. The DNA of the CDR3 is TGTGCCAGCAGCGTAGGACAGGGTGAAGCTTTCTTT. The chain links TRBV9 to TRBJ1-1, with 7 bases that match TRBD1. With 0 bases clipped from V and 7 bases from J, the junction kept 0 bases outside the gene matches. Per germline, CDR1 SGDLS and CDR2 YYNGEE. The CDR3 is 12 residues long.

The chain uses TRBV27 and TRBJ2-7; D may correspond to TRBD1 or TRBD2 (5 bases each). The CDR3 extends over 13 amino acids. CDR1 and CDR2 from the germline V gene are MNHEY and SMNVEV (reference sequence). The V gene lost 3 bases and the J gene lost 2 bases, with 8 bases spanning the gap. The CDR3 region is CASSFSGPYEQYF. In DNA form, the CDR3 reads TGTGCCAGCAGTTTCTCGGGGCCCTACGAGCAGTACTTC.

The V and J genes are TRBV12-5 and TRBJ2-3; D remains unclear. This CDR3 region has 15 residues. In germline, CDR1 is LGHNT, CDR2 FRNRAP. V lost 2 bases, J lost 2 bases, and 11 bases lay in between. The CDR3 bases are TGTGCTAGTGGTTTGATGGGCGGAGCCACAGATACGCAGTATTTT. Its protein is CASGLMGGATDTQYF.

This clone was found once. This chain connects TRBV29-1 to TRBJ2-5; 7 nucleotides line up with TRBD1. CDR3 size: 13 residues. Losses at the gene ends were 8 bases for V and 5 bases for J; bases not matched to a gene: 11. Germline CDR1 and CDR2: SQVTM and ANQGSEA. CDR3 sequence (DNA): TGCAGCATCCGACAGGGACCTTGGGAGACCCAGTACTTC. This encodes CSIRQGPWETQYF.

This clone is a singleton in its sample. The J gene is TRBJ1-1, the V gene TRBV29-1; D unresolved. Trimming removed 4 bases from V and 1 base from J, with 7 bases in between. This CDR3 spans 12 amino acids. Germline assignment: CDR1 SQVTM and CDR2 ANQGSEA. DNA of the CDR3: TGCAGCGTTGTAGGGCCGAACACTGAAGCTTTCTTT. This gives the protein CSVVGPNTEAFF.